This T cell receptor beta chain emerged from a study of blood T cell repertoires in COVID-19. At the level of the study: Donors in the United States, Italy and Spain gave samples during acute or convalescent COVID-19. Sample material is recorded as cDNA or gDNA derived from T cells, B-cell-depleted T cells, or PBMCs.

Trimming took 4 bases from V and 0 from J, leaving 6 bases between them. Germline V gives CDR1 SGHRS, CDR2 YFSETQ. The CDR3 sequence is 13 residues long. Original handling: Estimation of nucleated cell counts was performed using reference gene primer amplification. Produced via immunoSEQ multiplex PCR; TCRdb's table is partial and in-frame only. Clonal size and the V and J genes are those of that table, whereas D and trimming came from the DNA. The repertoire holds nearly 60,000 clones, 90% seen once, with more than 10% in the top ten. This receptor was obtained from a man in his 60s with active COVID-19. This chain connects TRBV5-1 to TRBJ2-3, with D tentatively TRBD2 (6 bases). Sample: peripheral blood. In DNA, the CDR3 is TGCGCCAGCAGCGGGACTAGCACAGATACGCAGTATTTT. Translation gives CASSGTSTDTQYF.